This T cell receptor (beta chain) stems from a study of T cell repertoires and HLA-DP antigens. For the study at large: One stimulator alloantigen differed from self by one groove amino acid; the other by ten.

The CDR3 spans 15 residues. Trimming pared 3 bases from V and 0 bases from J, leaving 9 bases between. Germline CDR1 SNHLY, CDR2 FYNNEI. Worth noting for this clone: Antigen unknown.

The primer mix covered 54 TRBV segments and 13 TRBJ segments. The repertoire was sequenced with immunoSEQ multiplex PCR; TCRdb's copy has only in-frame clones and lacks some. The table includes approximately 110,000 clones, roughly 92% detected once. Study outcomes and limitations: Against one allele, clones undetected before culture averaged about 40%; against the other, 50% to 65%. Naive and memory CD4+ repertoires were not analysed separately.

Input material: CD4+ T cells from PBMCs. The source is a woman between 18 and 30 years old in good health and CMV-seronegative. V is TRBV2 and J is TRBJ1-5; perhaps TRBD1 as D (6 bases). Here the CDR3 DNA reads TGTGCCAGCAGTGAGACAGGCGATAGCAATCAGCCCCAGCATTTT. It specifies CASSETGDSNQPQHF.